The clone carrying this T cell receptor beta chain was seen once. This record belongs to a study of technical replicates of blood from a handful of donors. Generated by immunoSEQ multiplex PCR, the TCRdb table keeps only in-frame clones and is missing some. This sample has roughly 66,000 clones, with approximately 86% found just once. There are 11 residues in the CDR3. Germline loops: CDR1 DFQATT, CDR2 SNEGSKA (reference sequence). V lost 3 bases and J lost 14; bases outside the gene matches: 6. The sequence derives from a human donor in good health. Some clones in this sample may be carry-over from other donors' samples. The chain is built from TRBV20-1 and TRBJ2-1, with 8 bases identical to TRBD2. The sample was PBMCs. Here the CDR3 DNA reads TGCAGTGCTAGCGGGGGGGGATTTGAGTTCTTC. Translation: CSASGGGFEFF.